This is a list of T cell receptor beta chains from one sample in a study of shared clonotypes between healthy human individuals. TCRdb keeps only in-frame clones here, not all; method: immunoSEQ multiplex PCR. The data show over a million clones, 75% to 80% seen once. Input material: memory CD4+ T cells from PBMCs. The receptor set was obtained from a man aged 18 to 30 in good health. Some clones in this sample may be carry-over from other donors' samples. The CDR3 runs from the conserved cysteine through the conserved F or W. The D gene is left open where the match is weak. Some rows have no size entry. The others give once, few or many, or a class for an expanded clone.

j_gene: TRBJ2-5
len: 18
d_gene: TRBD2
abundance: -
v_gene: TRBV9
CDR3aa: CASSVRLAGESEGETQYF
CDR3nt: TGTGCCAGCAGCGTCCGACTAGCGGGAGAATCGGAGGGAGAGACCCAGTACTTC

j_gene: TRBJ1-6
len: 14
d_gene: -
abundance: -
v_gene: TRBV28
CDR3aa: CASSLSQPFDDLHF
CDR3nt: TGTGCCAGCAGTTTATCACAGCCATTTGACGACCTCCACTTT

j_gene: TRBJ2-3
len: 15
d_gene: -
abundance: -
v_gene: TRBV2
CDR3aa: CASSDLGSGTDTQYF
CDR3nt: TGTGCCAGCAGTGATTTGGGGTCGGGTACAGATACGCAGTATTTT

j_gene: TRBJ1-1
len: 10
d_gene: -
abundance: few
v_gene: TRBV29-1
CDR3aa: CSVWDNEAFF
CDR3nt: TGCAGCGTCTGGGATAATGAAGCTTTCTTT

j_gene: TRBJ2-1
len: 17
d_gene: -
abundance: -
v_gene: TRBV28
CDR3aa: CASSFGRGRVAYNEQFF
CDR3nt: TGTGCCAGCAGCTTTGGGCGTGGGCGGGTCGCCTACAATGAGCAGTTCTTC

j_gene: TRBJ1-3
len: 13
d_gene: -
abundance: -
v_gene: TRBV30
CDR3aa: CAWSIGEGNTIYF
CDR3nt: TGTGCCTGGAGTATTGGGGAAGGAAACACCATATATTTT

j_gene: TRBJ2-3
len: 16
d_gene: TRBD2
abundance: few
v_gene: TRBV28
CDR3aa: CASSPPGTSVRVTQYF
CDR3nt: TGTGCCAGCAGCCCCCCGGGGACTAGCGTTCGAGTTACGCAGTATTTT

j_gene: TRBJ1-3
len: 18
d_gene: TRBD1
abundance: -
v_gene: TRBV5-1
CDR3aa: CASSLAPGKGASGNTIYF
CDR3nt: TGCGCCAGCAGCTTGGCCCCGGGTAAGGGGGCTTCTGGAAACACCATATATTTT

j_gene: TRBJ2-7
len: 14
d_gene: TRBD2
abundance: -
v_gene: TRBV10-2
CDR3aa: CASSELAGENEQYF
CDR3nt: TGCGCCAGCAGTGAACTAGCGGGAGAGAACGAGCAGTACTTC

j_gene: TRBJ1-2
len: 13
d_gene: TRBD1
abundance: -
v_gene: TRBV5-5
CDR3aa: CASGRDRNYGYTF
CDR3nt: TGTGCCAGCGGCCGGGACAGAAACTATGGCTACACCTTC

j_gene: TRBJ1-1
len: 14
d_gene: -
abundance: -
v_gene: TRBV7-2
CDR3aa: CASSFSGTNTEAFF
CDR3nt: TGTGCCAGCAGCTTCTCGGGTACGAACACTGAAGCTTTCTTT

j_gene: TRBJ2-7
len: 14
d_gene: TRBD1
abundance: -
v_gene: TRBV11-3
CDR3aa: CASSLVQGASEQYF
CDR3nt: TGTGCCAGCAGCTTAGTCCAGGGGGCTAGCGAGCAGTACTTC

j_gene: TRBJ2-2
len: 15
d_gene: -
abundance: few
v_gene: TRBV19
CDR3aa: CASSSLGLGTGELFF
CDR3nt: TGTGCCAGTAGTAGCCTGGGATTAGGCACCGGGGAGCTGTTTTTT

j_gene: TRBJ2-2
len: 15
d_gene: -
abundance: once
v_gene: TRBV5-6
CDR3aa: CASSAMGAYPGELFF
CDR3nt: TGTGCCAGCAGCGCAATGGGGGCTTATCCCGGGGAGCTGTTTTTT